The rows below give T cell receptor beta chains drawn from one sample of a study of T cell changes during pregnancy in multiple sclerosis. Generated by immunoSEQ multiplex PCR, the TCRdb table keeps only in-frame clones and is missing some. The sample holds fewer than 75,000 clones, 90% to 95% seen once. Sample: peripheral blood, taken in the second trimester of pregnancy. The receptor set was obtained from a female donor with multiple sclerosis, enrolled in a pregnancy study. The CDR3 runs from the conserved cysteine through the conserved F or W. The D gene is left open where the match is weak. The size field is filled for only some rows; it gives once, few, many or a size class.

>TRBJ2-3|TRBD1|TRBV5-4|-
TGTGCCAGCAGCTCCGACAGGGGCACAGATACGCAGTATTTT
CASSSDRGTDTQYF
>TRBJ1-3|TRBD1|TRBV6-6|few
TGTGCCAGCGGTGAGGGACAGGGGCTAGGAAACACCATATATTTT
CASGEGQGLGNTIYF
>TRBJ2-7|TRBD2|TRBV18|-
TGTGCCAGCTCACCACCAGCGGGAGTGTGGGAGCAGTACTTC
CASSPPAGVWEQYF
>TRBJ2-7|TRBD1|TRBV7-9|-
TGTGCCAGCAGTCGGACAGGGGGCCCTAGCGAGCAGTACTTC
CASSRTGGPSEQYF
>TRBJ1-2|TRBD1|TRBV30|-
TGTGCCGGAATGACAGGGCCCCACACCTTC
CAGMTGPHTF
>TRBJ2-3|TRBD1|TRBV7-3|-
TGTGCCAGCAGCCGACAGGGTTTAGATACGCAGTATTTT
CASSRQGLDTQYF
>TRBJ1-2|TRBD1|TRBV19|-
TGTGCCAGTAGTAAGACAGGGAGTGATGGCTACACCTTC
CASSKTGSDGYTF
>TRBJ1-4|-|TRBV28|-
TGTGCCAGCAGTCAACCCACAGGGAACCCGCGATTGAAACTGTTTTTT
CASSQPTGNPRLKLFF
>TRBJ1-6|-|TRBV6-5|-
TGTGCCAGCAGTTCGACAGCTAGTGATTCACCCCTCCACTTT
CASSSTASDSPLHF
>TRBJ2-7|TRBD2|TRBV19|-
TGTGCCAGTGGCCCCCCCCCGACTAGCGTGATGAGCTCCTACGAGCAGTACTTC
CASGPPPTSVMSSYEQYF
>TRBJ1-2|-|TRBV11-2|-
TGTGCCAGCAGCATACCAGGACAGTTCTATGGCTACACCTTC
CASSIPGQFYGYTF
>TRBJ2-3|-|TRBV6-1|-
TGTGCCAGCAGTGAATACGGCCAGGGTACAGGAGATACGCAGTATTTT
CASSEYGQGTGDTQYF
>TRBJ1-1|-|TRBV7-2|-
TGTGCCAGCAGCTTAGCGATGGCTGTGAACACTGAAGCTTTCTTT
CASSLAMAVNTEAFF
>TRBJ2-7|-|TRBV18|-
TGTGCCAGCTCACCGCGGCGGGACGAGCAGTACTTC
CASSPRRDEQYF
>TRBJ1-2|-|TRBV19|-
TGTGCCAGTGGTCGTAGGGAGGAGGATAGTGGCTACACCTTC
CASGRREEDSGYTF
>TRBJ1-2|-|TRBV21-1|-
TGTGCCAGCAGCAGAACAAATGGGGGAGGGCCGAACGAGCATGGCTACACCTTC
CASSRTNGGGPNEHGYTF
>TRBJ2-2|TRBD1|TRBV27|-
TGTGCCAGCACCTCCCAGACAGGGATCGCCGGGGAGCTGTTTTTT
CASTSQTGIAGELFF
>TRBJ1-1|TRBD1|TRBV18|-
TGTGCCAGCTCACCCGGACAGGGGGCTGGCACTGAAGCTTTCTTT
CASSPGQGAGTEAFF
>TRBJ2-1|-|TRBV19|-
TGTGCCAGTAGTATTAGAGCAGGGAACAATGAGCAGTTCTTC
CASSIRAGNNEQFF
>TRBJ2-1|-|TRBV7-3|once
TGTGCCAGCAGCTCACAGCATGGTGAGCAGTTCTTC
CASSSQHGEQFF
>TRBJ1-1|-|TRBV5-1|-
TGCGCCAGCAGGGAAACAGCTCCCACTGAAGCTTTCTTT
CASRETAPTEAFF
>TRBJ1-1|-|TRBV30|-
TGTGCCTGGAGTGTATCCCGAACAGGGATGAACACTGAAGCTTTCTTT
CAWSVSRTGMNTEAFF
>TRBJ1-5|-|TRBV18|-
TGTGCCAGCTCACCAGGGAGGGATCAGCCCCAGCATTTT
CASSPGRDQPQHF
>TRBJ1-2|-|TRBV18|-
TGTGCCAGCTCCCCCTTAACGGAATCGGGGTTCGGCTACACCTTC
CASSPLTESGFGYTF
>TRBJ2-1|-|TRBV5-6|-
TGTGCCAGCAGCCCTAGAGGAGGATTAGGATTATCTAAGCAGTTCTTC
CASSPRGGLGLSKQFF
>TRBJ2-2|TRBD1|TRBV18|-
TGTGCCAGCTCACCCCAAACAAGACAGGGAATCACCGGGGAGCTGTTTTTT
CASSPQTRQGITGELFF
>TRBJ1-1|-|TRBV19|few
TGTGCCAGTAGTCCCTACCTTGGGGGAGGGTTTGAAGCTTTCTTT
CASSPYLGGGFEAFF
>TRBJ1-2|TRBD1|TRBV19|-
TGTGCCAGTAGACTTGACAGGGATGGCTACACCTTC
CASRLDRDGYTF
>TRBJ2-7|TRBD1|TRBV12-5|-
TGTGCTAGTGGTCCGGGACAGGGCGCTTACGAGCAGTACTTC
CASGPGQGAYEQYF
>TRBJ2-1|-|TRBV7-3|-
TGTGCCAGCAGCTCTCAGGGATTCCCCAATGAGCAGTTCTTC
CASSSQGFPNEQFF
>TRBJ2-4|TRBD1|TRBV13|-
TGTGCCAGCAGCCCCCCGGGACAGCAAAACATTCAGTACTTC
CASSPPGQQNIQYF
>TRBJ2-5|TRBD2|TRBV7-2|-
TGTGCCAGCAGCTTAAGGGGACCGGCTAGCGGGGGGGAGACCCAGTACTTC
CASSLRGPASGGETQYF
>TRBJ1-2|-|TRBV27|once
TGTGCCAGCAGTTTAACGGCGGGTGGCTATGGCTACACCTTC
CASSLTAGGYGYTF
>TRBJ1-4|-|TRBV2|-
TGTGCCAGCAGTGACGAGGGATTCTTTGCAACTAATGAAAAACTGTTTTTT
CASSDEGFFATNEKLFF
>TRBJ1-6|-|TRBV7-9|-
TGTGCCAGCACCCCTTCGACAGCGTATTCACCCCTCCACTTT
CASTPSTAYSPLHF
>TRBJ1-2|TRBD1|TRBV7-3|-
TGTGCCAGCAGCTCCCCGGGACAGCGGACCTTTGGCTACACCTTC
CASSSPGQRTFGYTF
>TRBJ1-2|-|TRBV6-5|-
TGTGCCAGCAGCCACCCTCCCGGCAGGGCATACGGCTACACCTTC
CASSHPPGRAYGYTF
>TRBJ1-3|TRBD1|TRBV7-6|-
TGTGCCAGCAGCCCACGACAGGGGGGAGGAAACACCATATATTTT
CASSPRQGGGNTIYF
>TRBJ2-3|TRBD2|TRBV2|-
TGTGCCAGCAGTGGTGGACTAGCCGTTTTGACAGATACGCAGTATTTT
CASSGGLAVLTDTQYF
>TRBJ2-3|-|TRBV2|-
TGTGCCAGCAGCTACAGGAGCACAGATACGCAGTATTTT
CASSYRSTDTQYF
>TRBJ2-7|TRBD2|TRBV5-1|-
TGCGCCAGCAGCTATAGCGGGCCCTCCTACGAGCAGTACTTC
CASSYSGPSYEQYF
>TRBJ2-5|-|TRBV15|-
TGTGCCACCAGCAGAGATCTTTTCGACAGGACCCAAGAGACCCAGTACTTC
CATSRDLFDRTQETQYF
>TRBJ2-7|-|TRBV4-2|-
TGTGCCAGCAGCCAAGTCCACACGGGAGACAGCTCCTACGAGCAGTACTTC
CASSQVHTGDSSYEQYF
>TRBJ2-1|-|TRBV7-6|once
TGTGCCAGCAGCTTACTGGGCGGTGCCGCGGGGTCCTACAATGAGCAGTTCTTC
CASSLLGGAAGSYNEQFF
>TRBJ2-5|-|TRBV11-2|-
TGTGCCAGCAGCCCAGCCTGGGGTGCGGGGGAGACCCAGTACTTC
CASSPAWGAGETQYF
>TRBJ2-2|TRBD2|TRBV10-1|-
TGCGCCAGCAGTGAGTCGAGAAGGGTGCGGGAGGGCCCTAACACCGGGGAGCTGTTTTTT
CASSESRRVREGPNTGELFF
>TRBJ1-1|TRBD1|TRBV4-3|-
TGCGCCAGCAGCCCGTACGGGGTGACAGGGGCGGATGAAGCTTTCTTT
CASSPYGVTGADEAFF
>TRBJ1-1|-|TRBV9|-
TGTGCCAGCGGGGGCAGGACTGAAGCTTTCTTT
CASGGRTEAFF
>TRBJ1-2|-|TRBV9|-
TGTGCCAGCAGCGTAGGCGTCGGGAACTATGGCTACACCTTC
CASSVGVGNYGYTF
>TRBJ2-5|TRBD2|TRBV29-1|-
TGCAGCGTAGCTAGCGGGAGCACCCAAGAGACCCAGTACTTC
CSVASGSTQETQYF
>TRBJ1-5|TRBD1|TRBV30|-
TGTGCCTGGAGTGTCACAGGGGGTGATCAGCCCCAGCATTTT
CAWSVTGGDQPQHF
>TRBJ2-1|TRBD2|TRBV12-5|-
TGTGCTAGTGGTTTGGCCCTGGCGGGAGCCCTCAATGAGCAGTTCTTC
CASGLALAGALNEQFF
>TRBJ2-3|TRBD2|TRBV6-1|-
TGTGCCAGCAGTCTAGCGGGAGGGTACACAGATACGCAGTATTTT
CASSLAGGYTDTQYF
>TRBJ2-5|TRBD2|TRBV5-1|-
TGCACCAGCACCTGGACTAGCGGGAGAGAAGAGACCCAGTACTTC
CTSTWTSGREETQYF
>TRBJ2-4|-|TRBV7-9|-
TGTGCCAGCAGCCCCCGAGGGAACATTCAGTACTTC
CASSPRGNIQYF
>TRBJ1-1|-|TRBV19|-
TGTGCCAGTAGTATTGGCCCAGGAACAGCCATGAACACTGAAGCTTTCTTT
CASSIGPGTAMNTEAFF
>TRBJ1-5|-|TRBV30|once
TGTGCCCTTGGGGGCCCAGGCAATCAGCCCCAGCATTTT
CALGGPGNQPQHF
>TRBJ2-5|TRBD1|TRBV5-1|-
TGCGCCAGCAGCTTGGGGACAGGGTTGAGGGAGTGGCGTAGGCAAGAGACCCAGTACTTC
CASSLGTGLREWRRQETQYF
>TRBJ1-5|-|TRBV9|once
TGTGCCAGCAGCCCCAATGTTAATCAGCCCCAGCATTTT
CASSPNVNQPQHF
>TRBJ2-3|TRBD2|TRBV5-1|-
TGCGCCAGCAGCTCGACTAGCGGGAGGTTAGATACGCAGTATTTT
CASSSTSGRLDTQYF